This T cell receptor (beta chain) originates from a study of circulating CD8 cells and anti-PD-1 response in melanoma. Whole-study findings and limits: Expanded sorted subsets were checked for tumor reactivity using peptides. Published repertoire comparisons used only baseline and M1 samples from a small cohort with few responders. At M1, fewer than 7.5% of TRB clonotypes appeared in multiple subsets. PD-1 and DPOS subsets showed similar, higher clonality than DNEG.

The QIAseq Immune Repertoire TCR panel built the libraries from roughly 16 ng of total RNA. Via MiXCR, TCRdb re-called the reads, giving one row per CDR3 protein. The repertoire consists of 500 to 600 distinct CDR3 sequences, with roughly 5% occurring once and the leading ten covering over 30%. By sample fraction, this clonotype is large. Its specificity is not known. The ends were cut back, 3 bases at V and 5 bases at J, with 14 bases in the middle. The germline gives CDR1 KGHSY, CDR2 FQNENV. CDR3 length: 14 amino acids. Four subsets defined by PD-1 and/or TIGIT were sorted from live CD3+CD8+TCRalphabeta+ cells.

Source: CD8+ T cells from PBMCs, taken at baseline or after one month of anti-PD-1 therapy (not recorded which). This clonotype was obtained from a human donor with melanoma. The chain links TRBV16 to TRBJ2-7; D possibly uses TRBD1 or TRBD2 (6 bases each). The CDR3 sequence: CASSQVMGGHEQYF. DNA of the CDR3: TGTGCCAGCAGCCAGGTCATGGGGGGCCACGAGCAGTACTTC.